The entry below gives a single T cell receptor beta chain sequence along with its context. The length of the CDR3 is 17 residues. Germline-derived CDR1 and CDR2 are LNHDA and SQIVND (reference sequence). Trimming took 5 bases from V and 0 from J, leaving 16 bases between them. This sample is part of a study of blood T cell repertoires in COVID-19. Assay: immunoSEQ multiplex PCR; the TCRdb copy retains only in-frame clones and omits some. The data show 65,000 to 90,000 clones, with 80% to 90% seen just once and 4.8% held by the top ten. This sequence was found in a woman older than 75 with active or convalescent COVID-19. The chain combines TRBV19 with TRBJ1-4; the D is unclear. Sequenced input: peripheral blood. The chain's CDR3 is CASSVRLQSTTNEKLFF. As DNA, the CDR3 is TGTGCCAGTAGTGTTCGCCTTCAGTCGACAACTAATGAAAAACTGTTTTTT.